This T cell receptor beta chain was identified in a study of regulatory T cells in long-lasting Graves disease. This clonotype has more than one count but fewer than ten. Investigators prepared the TCR beta libraries by applying iRepertoire HTBI primers and Arm-PCR of CDR3 regions. TCRdb analysed the multiplex PCR reads with MiXCR anew, one entry per CDR3 protein. The sample shows about 380,000 distinct CDR3 sequences, roughly 16% of them seen only once. The sample's time point: newly diagnosed GD, antithyroid drugs for less than 3 months. The authors made the TCR library using RNA they extracted from PBMCs. V was clipped by 5 bases and J by 7 bases; unmatched bases: 15. CDR1 is DFQATT and CDR2 is SNEGSKA in the germline V gene (reference sequence). The CDR3 has 16 residues.

The sample in question was peripheral blood mononuclear cells (PBMCs), obtained at new diagnosis, from a patient treated with antithyroid drugs. This chain joins TRBV20-1 and TRBJ2-1; 9 positions agree with TRBD2. The receptor was isolated from a female donor with Graves disease. The CDR3 DNA follows: TGCAGTGCTGAAGATAGCGGGAGTGGGGCTATAAATGAGCAGTTCTTC. Protein: CSAEDSGSGAINEQFF.